This record concerns one TCR beta chain sequence. A quantity of 0.5 to 1 ug RNA underwent reverse transcription using random hexamers. Multiplex immunoSEQ PCR targeted 54 Vbeta and 13 Jbeta TCR beta segments. TCRdb used MiXCR to reprocess the immunoSEQ multiplex PCR reads, holding one entry per CDR3 protein. Among more than 250,000 distinct CDR3 sequences listed, about 90% were seen once. The source of the sample is a study of CD8 T cells in Susac syndrome. The germline V gene has CDR1 SQVTM and CDR2 ANQGSEA. The CDR3 length is 13 residues. Germline trimming cut 6 bases from V and 1 base from J; bases unmatched to any gene: 4. The multiple sclerosis controls, all treatment-naive patients, had relapsing-remitting disease that was stable or active.

This TCR derives from a human donor with multiple sclerosis. This chain uses TRBV29-1 with TRBJ2-7; 9 nucleotides line up with TRBD2. Sequencing was done on a sample of CD4+ T cells from PBMCs. CDR3 coding DNA: TGCAGCGTGGCGACTAGCGGATCCTACGAGCAGTACTTC. The encoded protein is CSVATSGSYEQYF.